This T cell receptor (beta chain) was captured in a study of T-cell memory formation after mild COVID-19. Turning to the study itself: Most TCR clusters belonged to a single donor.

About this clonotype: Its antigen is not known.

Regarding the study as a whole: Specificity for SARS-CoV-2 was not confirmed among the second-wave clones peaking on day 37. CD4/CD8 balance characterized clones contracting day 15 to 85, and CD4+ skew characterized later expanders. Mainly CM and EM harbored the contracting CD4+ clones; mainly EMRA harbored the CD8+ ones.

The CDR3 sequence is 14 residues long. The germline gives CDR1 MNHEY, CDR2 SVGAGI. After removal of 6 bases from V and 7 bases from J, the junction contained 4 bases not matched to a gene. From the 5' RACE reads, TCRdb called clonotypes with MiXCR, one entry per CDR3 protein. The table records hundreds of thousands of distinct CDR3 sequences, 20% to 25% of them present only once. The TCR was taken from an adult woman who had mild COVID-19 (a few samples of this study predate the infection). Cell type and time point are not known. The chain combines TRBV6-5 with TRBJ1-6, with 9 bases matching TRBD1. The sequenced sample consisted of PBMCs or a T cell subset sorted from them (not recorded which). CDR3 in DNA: TGTGCCAGCAGGAAGGACAGGGGCAATTCACCCCTCCACTTT. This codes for CASRKDRGNSPLHF.